The clone carrying this T cell receptor beta chain is a singleton in its sample. The data derive from a study of blood T cell repertoires in COVID-19. Using immunoSEQ multiplex PCR, the repertoire was profiled, and TCRdb retains in-frame clones only, with some absent. The sample records under 250,000 clones, over 60% being singletons. This CDR3 is built from 13 residues. Trimming stripped 5 bases from V and 13 bases from J, with 15 bases between. Germline values: CDR1 LNHDA, CDR2 SQIVND (reference sequence). This TCR was recovered from a woman aged 65 to 85 with acute or convalescent COVID-19. The chain links TRBV19 to TRBJ1-6; D possibly corresponds to TRBD1 (6 bases). Sequences were obtained from peripheral blood. The CDR3 reads CASSPDRTTPLHF. CDR3 nucleotides: TGTGCCAGTAGTCCAGACAGGACAACTCCCCTCCACTTT.